This passage covers 25 T cell receptor beta chains from one sample sequenced in a study of regulatory T cells in long-lasting Graves disease. The TCR beta library used iRepertoire HTBI primers with Arm-PCR amplification of CDR3. TCRdb used MiXCR to reprocess the multiplex PCR reads, holding one entry per CDR3 protein. The profile covers approximately 690,000 distinct CDR3 sequences, with roughly 30% appearing a single time and roughly 41% taken by the ten largest. Time point specified: persistent/refractory GD, antithyroid drugs over 5 years with positive TRAb. The TCR library was prepared using RNA isolated from PBMCs. The sequencing used peripheral blood mononuclear cells (PBMCs), collected when the disease was refractory, from a patient treated with antithyroid drugs. These receptors all stem from a female donor with Graves disease.

The chain is built from TRBV29-1 and TRBJ2-7; D possibly corresponds to TRBD1 (6 bases). Trimming took off 7 bases at V and 3 bases at J, with 16 bases between the two ends. The CDR3 runs 13 residues. Germline V lookup: CDR1 SQVTM, CDR2 ANQGSEA. CDR3 DNA: TGCAGCGGCACAGGGCCCACCGGCTACGAGCAGTACTTC. Translated: CSGTGPTGYEQYF.

This clonotype came up a few times. The CDR3 here is CSVAGTGESPLHF. The CDR3 DNA is TGCAGCGTTGCCGGGACAGGGGAATCACCCCTCCACTTT. The rearrangement uses TRBV29-1 and TRBJ1-6; TRBD1 aligns across 10 bases. The CDR3 has 13 residues. From germline, CDR1 is SQVTM and CDR2 ANQGSEA. The V segment lost 4 bases and the J segment 10 bases; nucleotides outside the gene matches: 4.

The genes are TRBV19 and TRBJ1-1; 7 nucleotides match TRBD1. This CDR3 is built from 17 residues. With V trimmed by 5 bases and J by 5 bases, 17 bases remained unmatched. The germline gives CDR1 LNHDA, CDR2 SQIVND (reference sequence). The CDR3 sequence is CASSEGWLRQGVTEAFF. DNA for the CDR3: TGTGCCAGTAGTGAGGGCTGGTTACGACAGGGAGTGACTGAAGCTTTCTTT.

This clonotype was seen only a few times. Without the conserved terminal phenylalanine or tryptophan, this CDR3 likely stems from a read error. The V gene is TRBV28, the J gene TRBJ2-7; TRBD2 agrees at 11 bases. Germline V CDR1 and CDR2: MDHEN, SYDVKM. The CDR3 has 14 residues. V gave up 8 bases and J gave up 3 bases; unmatched junction bases: 6. The CDR3 spells CASLTSGIGYEQYL. The CDR3 bases are TGTGCCAGCCTGACTAGCGGGATCGGCTACGAGCAGTACCTC.

At least ten counts were recorded for this clonotype. This may come from a read error, since a much larger clone is one base off. This rearrangement joins TRBV28 to TRBJ2-3; 9 positions agree with TRBD1. The CDR3 runs to 16 residues. Germline V gene sequence: CDR1 MDHEN, CDR2 SYDVKM. V was pared by 4 bases and J by 6 bases, with 11 bases of the junction left unmatched. CDR3 bases: TGTGCCAGCAGTTCACCCCGGGGAGGGACAGGGGATACGCAGTATTTT. It is translated as CASSSPRGGTGDTQYF.

The chain uses TRBV20-1 and TRBJ2-7, with 9 bases lining up with TRBD2. CDR1 and CDR2 from the germline V gene are DFQATT and SNEGSKA (reference sequence). Losses at the gene ends were 6 bases for V and 0 bases for J; bases not matched to a gene: 12. The CDR3 is 16 residues long. Here the CDR3 reads CSASRALAGDSYEQYF. DNA for the CDR3: TGCAGTGCCAGCCGGGCCTTAGCGGGAGACTCCTACGAGCAGTACTTC.

This clonotype was seen many times. V usage is TRBV12-3 or TRBV12-4 and J usage is TRBJ2-7; D gene ambiguous. The CDR3 has 15 residues. The V end lost 5 bases, the J end lost 4 bases, and 18 bases lay between the germline ends. The CDR3 DNA follows: TGTGCCAGCAGTGCAGGACCTCAGGCCTCTTACGAGCAGTACTTC. Translating it yields CASSAGPQASYEQYF.

The chain is built from TRBV10-3 and TRBJ2-7, with D perhaps matching TRBD2 (6 bases). This CDR3 comprises 13 residues. Per germline, CDR1 ENHRY and CDR2 SYGVKD. The V gene lost 10 bases and the J gene lost 0 bases, with 13 bases spanning the gap. The CDR3 region has the DNA TGTGCCAATCAAGCGGGCCTCTCCTACGAGCAGTACTTC. Its translation: CANQAGLSYEQYF.

This clonotype turned up a few times. V is TRBV3-1 and J is TRBJ1-2; 8 bases align to TRBD1. This CDR3 is built from 16 residues. Germline V lookup: CDR1 LGHDT, CDR2 YNNKEL (reference sequence). The trim removed 1 base at V and 0 bases at J, leaving 4 bases unmatched. This CDR3 reads CASSQVGQGSNYGYTF. The CDR3, as DNA: TGTGCCAGCAGCCAAGTCGGACAGGGATCTAACTATGGCTACACCTTC.

This clonotype was counted ten times or more. V usage is TRBV10-3 and J usage is TRBJ2-7, with 12 bases aligning to TRBD2. J was trimmed by 3 bases and V by 0 bases; bases with no gene match: 3. This CDR3 has 16 amino acids. Germline CDR1 ENHRY, CDR2 SYGVKD. The CDR3 DNA follows: TGTGCCATCAGTGAGTCGCCGACTAGCGGGAGCTACGAGCAGTACTTC. This sequence encodes CAISESPTSGSYEQYF.

V gene TRBV12-3 or TRBV12-4 combines with J gene TRBJ2-2, with no clear D. V gave up 5 bases and J gave up 4 bases, with 8 bases separating them. The CDR3 is 13 residues long. For the CDR3, the DNA is TGTGCCAGCAGTGGCGATAGCACCGGGGAGCTGTTTTTT. Translation: CASSGDSTGELFF.

This clonotype was recorded a few times. The V call is TRBV3-1, the J call TRBJ1-1, with D perhaps matching TRBD1 (6 bases). The CDR3 has 13 residues. Trimming stripped 0 bases from V and 10 bases from J, with 12 bases between. Looked up from germline, CDR1 is LGHDT and CDR2 is YNNKEL (reference sequence). The CDR3 nucleotides read TGTGCCAGCAGCCAAGAATACCAGGGGTCAGCTTTCTTT. This sequence encodes CASSQEYQGSAFF.

In its sample, this clonotype was seen a few times. V gene TRBV6-1 combines with J gene TRBJ2-7; the match to TRBD2 covers 8 bases. This CDR3 is built from 15 residues. V was clipped by 5 bases and J by 6 bases; unmatched bases: 12. CDR1 MNHNS and CDR2 SASEGT come from the germline V gene. Here the CDR3 DNA reads TGTGCCAGCAGTTCTTTTAGCGGGACTTTCTCCGAGCAGTACTTC. Its translation: CASSSFSGTFSEQYF.

This clonotype has ten or more counts. The chain joins TRBV12-3 or TRBV12-4 to TRBJ1-4, with TRBD1 matching over 9 bases. This CDR3 has 15 residues. Losses at the gene ends were 5 bases for V and 4 bases for J; bases not matched to a gene: 5. The CDR3 nucleotides are TGTGCCAGCAGTCCAGGACAGGGGCTTAATGAAAAACTGTTTTTT. Its protein product is CASSPGQGLNEKLFF.

This chain links TRBV10-3 with TRBJ2-7; no definite D call. The V and J ends lost 8 bases and 6 bases respectively, with 11 bases between them. Germline V gene lookup returns CDR1 ENHRY and CDR2 SYGVKD. The CDR3 length is 11 residues. CDR3 sequence: CAIGQAPEQYF. Written as DNA, the CDR3 is TGTGCCATCGGCCAGGCCCCCGAGCAGTACTTC.

In its sample, this clonotype was seen a few times. The junction departs from germline at one end; a sequencing error may be responsible. The V gene is TRBV28, the J gene TRBJ1-2, with TRBD1 as a possible D gene (5 bases). Germline V CDR1 and CDR2: MDHEN, SYDVKM. The CDR3 is 15 residues long. DNA for the CDR3: TGTGCCAACAGTTTTTCTTTCGGGAAGCAGGGAGGCTACACCTTC. Translating gives CANSFSFGKQGGYTF.

This clonotype has more than one count but fewer than ten. V usage is TRBV6-1 and J usage is TRBJ1-1, with D hard to call. Germline V CDR1 and CDR2: MNHNS, SASEGT. The CDR3 extends over 16 amino acids. Trimming removed 5 bases at V and 6 bases at J, with 22 bases between. Here the CDR3 reads CASSIGLEMDGAEAFF. The CDR3 coding sequence is TGTGCCAGCAGTATAGGACTAGAGATGGATGGAGCTGAAGCTTTCTTT.

V gene TRBV11-2 combines with J gene TRBJ1-1; D is undetermined. This CDR3 contains 14 residues. V lost 5 bases and J lost 4, with 14 bases in between. Germline V gives CDR1 SGHAT, CDR2 FQNNGV. CDR3 DNA: TGTGCCAGCAGCGAGCTGTCCGGGCTCACTGAAGCTTTCTTT. Its translation: CASSELSGLTEAFF.

V usage is TRBV30 and J usage is TRBJ2-7; the match to TRBD2 covers 14 bases. CDR3 length: 15 residues. The trim removed 2 bases at V and 11 bases at J, leaving 11 bases unmatched. Germline CDR1 GTSNPN, CDR2 SVGIG (reference sequence). In DNA form, the CDR3 reads TGTGCCTGGAGTCCCCAGGGACTAGCGGGAGATTTGGAGTACTTC. As protein: CAWSPQGLAGDLEYF.

As concerns this clonotype: A much larger clone lies one base from this, so it may be a read error. The rearrangement links TRBV6-1 to TRBJ1-1, with no clear D. The germline CDR1 and CDR2 sequences are MNHNS and SASEGT. CDR3 size: 11 residues. CDR3 sequence: CASSEGWGALF. The CDR3, as DNA: TGTGCCAGCAGTGAAGGTTGGGGAGCTCTCTTT.

This clonotype was seen repeatedly, ten times or more. J is TRBJ1-2 and V is TRBV6-1, with 8 positions matching TRBD1. The V and J ends lost 5 bases and 6 bases, in that order; junction bases with no gene match: 5. The length of the CDR3 is 13 residues. Germline V lookup: CDR1 MNHNS, CDR2 SASEGT. In nucleotides, the CDR3 is TGTGCCAGCAGTACCGGGACAGGCAATGGCTACACCTTC. Protein product: CASSTGTGNGYTF.

The V call is TRBV20-1, the J call TRBJ1-1; no reliable D call. This CDR3 spans 12 amino acids. The germline V gene has CDR1 DFQATT and CDR2 SNEGSKA (reference sequence). V lost 2 bases and J 3 bases, leaving 7 bases between the germline ends. CDR3 amino acids: CSARRGHTEAFF. In DNA, the CDR3 is TGCAGTGCTAGACGCGGACACACTGAAGCTTTCTTT.

This clonotype was detected a few times. The J gene is TRBJ1-1, the V gene TRBV12-3 or TRBV12-4; D call uncertain. The ends were cut back, 3 bases at V and 7 bases at J, with 12 bases in the middle. There are 13 residues in the CDR3. CDR3 coding DNA: TGTGCCAGCAGTTTTGTCGCGCGAGATGAAGCTTTCTTT. This gives the protein CASSFVARDEAFF.

This clonotype was detected only a few times. CDR3 in DNA: TGTGCCAGCAGCCAATTGTCAGCCAAAAACATTCAGTACTTC. Translated: CASSQLSAKNIQYF. J is TRBJ2-4 and V is TRBV3-1; D is unresolved. The germline CDR1 and CDR2 sequences are LGHDT and YNNKEL (reference sequence). The CDR3 length is 14 residues. Trimming pared 2 bases from V and 0 bases from J, leaving 5 bases between.

In this sample, this clonotype turned up many times. Here the CDR3 reads CASSLLAEESEQYF. The CDR3 coding sequence is TGTGCCAGCAGCTTACTGGCGGAGGAATCCGAGCAGTACTTC. This chain joins TRBV11-2 and TRBJ2-7, with D possibly being TRBD2 (5 bases). The CDR3 is 14 amino acids. The ends were cut back, 2 bases at V and 6 bases at J, with 14 bases in the middle. Germline V gene data show CDR1 as SGHAT and CDR2 as FQNNGV.